The clone carrying this T cell receptor (beta chain) was recorded a few times. Its cognate antigen is unknown. Preparation of TCR beta libraries was done by quantitative 5'-RACE with molecular barcodes. TCRdb passed the 5' RACE reads through MiXCR, listing each CDR3 protein once. Of more than 400,000 distinct CDR3 sequences listed, about 5.2% were seen once; the top ten hold roughly 3.5%. The sample belongs to a study of CD8 T cells in ankylosing spondylitis. Study-wide findings and caveats: Some motif variants were previously reported in reactive arthritis synovial fluid and blood. Among TCR beta sequences, a motif of 7 to 9 highly homologous variants appeared characteristic of ankylosing spondylitis blood. Disease-linked clones had a CD8+ phenotype and relatively low frequency in peripheral blood. Clones linked to disease were reported to show significant enrichment in matched ankylosing spondylitis synovial fluid.

The sequenced sample consisted of blood, either unsorted or a sorted T cell fraction (not recorded which). The source is a male donor with ankylosing spondylitis.

The CDR3 protein is CASSLISGRQQFF. CDR3 DNA sequence: TGTGCCAGCAGCTTAATATCCGGGAGGCAGCAGTTCTTC. The chain recombines TRBV7-2 with TRBJ2-1; 7 bases match TRBD2. Looked up from germline, CDR1 is SGHTA and CDR2 is FQGNSA. V lost 2 bases to trimming and J lost 11 bases; unmatched junction nucleotides: 6. The CDR3 contains 13 residues.